What follows are 8 T cell receptor beta chains derived from one specimen sequenced in a study of siplizumab effects on memory and regulatory T cells. Clones were read by immunoSEQ multiplex PCR, and TCRdb kept only the in-frame ones, dropping some. The table has about 100,000 clones, 85% to 95% seen once. The specimen sequenced was Tregs sorted from blood. These receptors originate from a human donor in good health.

The rearrangement uses TRBV2 and TRBJ1-5; D gene unclear. V lost 8 bases and J 7 bases, leaving 15 bases between the germline ends. CDR3 length equals 13 residues. CDR1 is SNHLY and CDR2 is FYNNEI in the germline V gene. CDR3 loop: CASGRETLQPQHF. The CDR3 region has the DNA TGTGCCAGCGGGAGAGAGACGCTCCAGCCCCAGCATTTT.

This rearrangement joins TRBV7-8 to TRBJ1-1; D unclear. V lost 5 bases, J lost 7 bases, and 17 bases lay in between. The CDR3 totals 14 residues. Looked up from germline, CDR1 is SGHVS and CDR2 is FQNEAQ. The DNA of the CDR3 is TGTGCCAGCAGCCGAAACCGGCCAGGCAGTGAAGCTTTCTTT. It encodes CASSRNRPGSEAFF.

The rearrangement joins TRBV15 to TRBJ2-5; TRBD1 matches 8 bases. There are 17 residues in the CDR3. Germline V gene lookup returns CDR1 LNHNV and CDR2 YYDKDF (reference sequence). V shed 0 bases and J 5 bases; nucleotides not matched to a gene: 11. CDR3 DNA: TGTGCCACCAGCAGAGATCGGCAGGGGGCTTTTTTGGAGACCCAGTACTTC. Its translation is CATSRDRQGAFLETQYF. The full variable domain, rest sourced from reference TRBV15 and TRBJ2-5, is DAMVIQNPRYQVTQFGKPVTLSCSQTLNHNVMYWYQQKSSQAPKLLFHYYDKDFNNEADTPDNFQSRRPNTSFCFLDIRSPGLGDTAMYLCATSRDRQGAFLETQYFGPGTRLLVL.

The V call is TRBV27, the J call TRBJ2-2; 8 bases line up with TRBD2. The CDR3 has 15 residues. The J segment lost 5 bases and the V segment lost 0 bases, leaving 2 bases of the junction unmatched. Looked up from germline, CDR1 is MNHEY and CDR2 is SMNVEV (reference sequence). Here the CDR3 DNA reads TGTGCCAGCAGTTTATCCCCGGGGGGGACCGGGGAGCTGTTTTTT. Translating gives CASSLSPGGTGELFF.

A note on this clone: One junction end does not reproduce the germline sequence, and a read error may be involved. Other nucleotide sequences from this sample produce the same CDR3. This chain's CDR3 is CASSANVNTEAFF. The CDR3 coding sequence is TGCGCCAGCAGCGCCAACGTGAACACTGAAGCCTTCTTT. The rearrangement uses TRBV5-1 and TRBJ1-1; D unclear. The germline V gene has CDR1 SGHRS and CDR2 YFSETQ. The CDR3 covers 13 residues.

V is TRBV7-9 and J is TRBJ2-3; TRBD1 is a possible D gene (6 bases). Trimming stripped 8 bases from V and 3 bases from J, with 9 bases between. There are 12 residues in the CDR3. CDR1 is SEHNR and CDR2 is FQNEAQ in the germline V gene (reference sequence). CDR3 amino acids: CASLQGTDTQYF. The CDR3 DNA reads as TGTGCCAGCTTGCAGGGGACAGATACGCAGTATTTT. The whole variable domain, remainder taken from reference TRBV7-9 and TRBJ2-3, is DTGVSQNPRHKITKRGQNVTFRCDPISEHNRLYWYRQTLGQGPEFLTYFQNEAQLEKSRLLSDRFSAERPKGSFSTLEIQRTEQGDSAMYLCASLQGTDTQYFGPGTRLTVL.

The chain uses TRBV9 and TRBJ2-7; D is unclear. CDR3 length: 13 residues. V was pared by 1 base and J by 3 bases, with 8 bases between. The V gene's germline CDR1 is SGDLS and CDR2 YYNGEE. The CDR3 here is CASSVMDHYEQYF. CDR3 nucleotide sequence: TGTGCCAGCAGCGTAATGGACCACTACGAGCAGTACTTC.

The chain combines TRBV7-9 with TRBJ1-2, with 7 nucleotides matching TRBD1. Germline CDR1 SEHNR, CDR2 FQNEAQ (reference sequence). This CDR3 has 15 amino acids. After removal of 5 bases from V and 5 bases from J, the junction contained 11 bases not matched to a gene. The CDR3 DNA reads TGTGCCAGCAGCCCACCCACAGGGGCCCTTTATGGCTACACCTTC. It yields the protein CASSPPTGALYGYTF.